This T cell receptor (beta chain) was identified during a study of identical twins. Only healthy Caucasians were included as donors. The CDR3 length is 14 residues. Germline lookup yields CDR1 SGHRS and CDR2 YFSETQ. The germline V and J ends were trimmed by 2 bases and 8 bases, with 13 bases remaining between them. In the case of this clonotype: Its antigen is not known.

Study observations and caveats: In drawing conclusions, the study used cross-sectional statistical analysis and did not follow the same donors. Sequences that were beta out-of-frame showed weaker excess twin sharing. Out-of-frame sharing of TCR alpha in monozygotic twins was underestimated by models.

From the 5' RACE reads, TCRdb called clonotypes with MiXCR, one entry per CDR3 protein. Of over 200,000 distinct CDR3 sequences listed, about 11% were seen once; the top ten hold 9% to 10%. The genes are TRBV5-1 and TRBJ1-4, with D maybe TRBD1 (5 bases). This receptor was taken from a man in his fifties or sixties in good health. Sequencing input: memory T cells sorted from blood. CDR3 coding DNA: TGCGCCAGCAGCTTACAGAGGGGTAGAGAAAAACTGTTTTTT. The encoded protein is CASSLQRGREKLFF.